Below, 14 T cell receptor beta chains from the same sample are listed, as sequenced in a study of shared clonotypes between healthy human individuals. In the naive CD8 group, cells lacked CD45RO and were positively selected for CCR7, so terminally differentiated effector memory CD45RA+ cells were left out. The protocol was immunoSEQ multiplex PCR, while the TCRdb copy is restricted to in-frame clones and leaves out a portion. The data hold just over 2,000,000 clones, with approximately 95% observed a single time. The specimen was naive CD8+ T cells sorted from blood. Receptors originate from a man in his late teens or twenties in good health.

The chain uses TRBV2 and TRBJ1-2, with a weak D call TRBD1 (6 bases). V lost 6 bases, J lost 6 bases, and 14 bases lay in between. This CDR3 contains 13 residues. The germline V gene has CDR1 SNHLY and CDR2 FYNNEI. The CDR3 nucleotides read TGTGCCAGCAGCGGGCAGGGGTTGGATGGCTACACCTTC. This codes for CASSGQGLDGYTF.

The chain couples TRBV6-5 to TRBJ2-3; the D gene is possibly TRBD1 (5 bases). The germline V gene has CDR1 MNHEY and CDR2 SVGAGI. The length of the CDR3 is 16 residues. V was trimmed by 0 bases and J by 4 bases, leaving 14 bases between them. The CDR3 protein is CASSYSIGPGPDTQYF. The DNA of the CDR3 is TGTGCCAGCAGTTACTCGATAGGCCCAGGGCCAGATACGCAGTATTTT.

This clone was counted a single time. The chain carries TRBV4-1 and TRBJ2-2; 8 bases are shared with TRBD2. From germline, CDR1 is MGHRA and CDR2 YSYEKL. With 0 bases clipped from V and 7 bases from J, the junction kept 7 bases outside the gene matches. CDR3 size: 16 residues. CDR3 residues: CASSQEEGLGGGELFF. The CDR3 nucleotides read TGCGCCAGCAGCCAAGAAGAGGGACTAGGAGGCGGGGAGCTGTTTTTT.

The chain employs TRBV9 and TRBJ2-3; D remains unclear. The CDR3 covers 14 residues. V was pared by 4 bases and J by 6 bases, with 15 bases between. Germline lookup yields CDR1 SGDLS and CDR2 YYNGEE. CDR3 sequence reads: CASSLAQSADTQYF. The DNA for the CDR3 is TGTGCCAGCAGCCTCGCCCAATCGGCGGATACGCAGTATTTT.

V and J are TRBV6-6 and TRBJ2-5; TRBD2 might be the D (6 bases). Germline values: CDR1 MNHNY, CDR2 SVGAGI (reference sequence). This CDR3 spans 16 amino acids. Trimming pared 2 bases from V and 2 bases from J, leaving 15 bases between. The DNA of the CDR3 is TGTGCCAGCAGTTACCCCCCCCTAGCGCCTCAAGAGACCCAGTACTTC. The encoded protein is CASSYPPLAPQETQYF.

In its sample, this clone was seen once. The CDR3 nucleotides read TGCGCCAGCAGCCAAGTGGTAATGGACGCGCTACAGTATTTT. This encodes CASSQVVMDALQYF. The rearrangement joins TRBV4-3 to TRBJ2-3; D uncertain. The CDR3 extends over 14 amino acids. V lost 1 base to trimming and J lost 12 bases, with 17 bases between them. Per the germline V gene, CDR1 is LGHNA and CDR2 is YSLEER.

The genes are TRBV19 and TRBJ2-3; TRBD2 agrees at 10 bases. The V gene end was trimmed by 5 bases and the J gene end by 6 bases; junction bases not matched to a gene: 14. This CDR3 has 17 amino acids. From germline, CDR1 is LNHDA and CDR2 SQIVND (reference sequence). The CDR3 region has the DNA TGTGCCAGTAGTTCGGGAGCGGGGGGGGATCTGGGCGATACGCAGTATTTT. It translates to CASSSGAGGDLGDTQYF.

V and J are TRBV7-3 and TRBJ1-6; D might be TRBD1 (6 bases). This CDR3 spans 15 amino acids. With 2 bases removed from V and 6 bases from J, the gap between germline ends came to 11 bases. The germline gives CDR1 SGHTA, CDR2 FQGTGA. The CDR3 nucleotides read TGTGCCAGCAGCTTATTGGGGGGGCCTAATTCACCCCTCCACTTT. This translates into CASSLLGGPNSPLHF.

The rearrangement uses TRBV11-2 and TRBJ2-7; 9 positions agree with TRBD1. This CDR3 spans 14 amino acids. Germline values: CDR1 SGHAT, CDR2 FQNNGV. The J segment lost 3 bases and the V segment lost 4 bases, leaving 4 bases of the junction unmatched. In nucleotides, the CDR3 is TGTGCCAGCAGCTCCTTGGGACAGGGCTACGAGCAGTACTTC. Translating it yields CASSSLGQGYEQYF.

The rearrangement uses TRBV10-3 and TRBJ2-1; 9 bases map to TRBD2. Germline lookup yields CDR1 ENHRY and CDR2 SYGVKD. The CDR3 is made up of 17 amino acids. The V and J ends lost 3 bases and 9 bases, in that order; junction bases with no gene match: 15. In DNA, the CDR3 is TGTGCCATCAGTGACTTGGGGGGCTTAGCGGGAGACACTGAGCAGTTCTTC. Protein product: CAISDLGGLAGDTEQFF.

The chain carries TRBV29-1 and TRBJ2-3, with 10 bases matching TRBD1. The CDR3 is 15 residues long. The germline gives CDR1 SQVTM, CDR2 ANQGSEA. The trim removed 4 bases at V and 7 bases at J, leaving 11 bases unmatched. For the CDR3, the DNA is TGCAGCGTTGCGGGACAGGGGTATACGATATATACGCAGTATTTT. It yields the protein CSVAGQGYTIYTQYF.

With respect to this clone: A much larger clone sits a single nucleotide away, making a read error possible. The chain combines TRBV30 with TRBJ1-5; no reliable D call. The CDR3 is 13 residues long. The V gene's germline CDR1 is GTSNPN and CDR2 SVGIG (reference sequence). The CDR3 sequence: CAWSFLTNRPQHF. The CDR3 DNA follows: TGTGCCTGGAGTTTTCTGACTAATCGGCCCCAGCATTTT. Combining the CDR3 with reference TRBV30 and TRBJ1-5 gives the whole variable domain SQTIHQWPATLVQPVGSPLSLECTVEGTSNPNLYWYRQAAGRGLQLLFYSVGIGQISSEVPQNLSASRPQDRQFILSSKKLLLSDSGFYLCAWSFLTNRPQHFGDGTRLSIL.

V gene TRBV6-1 combines with J gene TRBJ2-5; 15 nucleotides line up with TRBD2. Germline CDR1 reads MNHNS; CDR2 reads SASEGT. This CDR3 contains 16 residues. The junction had 5 bases not matched to a gene; V was cut back by 4 bases and J by 5 bases. The CDR3 nucleotides read TGTGCCAGCAGTGCCGGACTAGCGGGAGGGTCGGAGACCCAGTACTTC. It codes for CASSAGLAGGSETQYF.

The chain recombines TRBV28 with TRBJ2-2; D assignment may be TRBD1 or TRBD2 (6 bases each). The germline V and J ends were trimmed by 5 bases and 3 bases, with 19 bases remaining between them. This CDR3 comprises 17 residues. Germline-derived CDR1 and CDR2 are MDHEN and SYDVKM. CDR3 protein: CASSLTGRESDTGELFF. The CDR3 region has the DNA TGTGCCAGCAGTCTGACAGGACGGGAGTCGGACACCGGGGAGCTGTTTTTT.